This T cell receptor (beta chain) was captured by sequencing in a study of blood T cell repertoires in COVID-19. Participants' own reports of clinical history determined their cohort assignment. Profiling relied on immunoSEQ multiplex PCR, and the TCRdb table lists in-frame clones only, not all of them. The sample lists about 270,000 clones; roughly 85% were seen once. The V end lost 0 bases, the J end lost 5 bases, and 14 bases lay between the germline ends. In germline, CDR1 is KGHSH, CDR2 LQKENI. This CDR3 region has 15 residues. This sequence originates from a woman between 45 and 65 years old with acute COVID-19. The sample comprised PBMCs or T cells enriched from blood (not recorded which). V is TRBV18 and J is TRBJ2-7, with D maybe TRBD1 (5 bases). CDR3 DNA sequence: TGTGCCAGCTCACCACCAAATCAGGGCCCCCACGAGCAGTACTTC. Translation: CASSPPNQGPHEQYF.